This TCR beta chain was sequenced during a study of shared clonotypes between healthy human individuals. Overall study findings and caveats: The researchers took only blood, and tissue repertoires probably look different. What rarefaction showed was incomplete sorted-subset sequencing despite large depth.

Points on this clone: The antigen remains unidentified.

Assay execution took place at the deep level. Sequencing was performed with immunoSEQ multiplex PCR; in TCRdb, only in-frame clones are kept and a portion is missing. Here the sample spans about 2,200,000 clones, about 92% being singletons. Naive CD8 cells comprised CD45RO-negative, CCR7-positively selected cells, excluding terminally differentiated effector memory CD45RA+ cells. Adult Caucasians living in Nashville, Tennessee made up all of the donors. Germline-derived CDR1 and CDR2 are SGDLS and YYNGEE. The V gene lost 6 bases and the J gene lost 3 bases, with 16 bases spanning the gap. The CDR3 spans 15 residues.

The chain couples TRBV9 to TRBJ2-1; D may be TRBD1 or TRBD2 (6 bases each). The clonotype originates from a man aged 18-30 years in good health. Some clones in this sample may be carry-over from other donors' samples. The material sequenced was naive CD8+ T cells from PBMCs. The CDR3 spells CASTSGAGNYNEQFF. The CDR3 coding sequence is TGTGCCAGCACCTCGGGGGCGGGGAACTACAATGAGCAGTTCTTC. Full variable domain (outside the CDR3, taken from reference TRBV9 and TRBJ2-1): DSGVTQTPKHLITATGQRVTLRCSPRSGDLSVYWYQQSLDQGLQFLIQYYNGEERAKGNILERFSAQQFPDLHSELNLSSLELGDSALYFCASTSGAGNYNEQFFGPGTRLTVL.